Shown below are 25 T cell receptor beta chains from a single sample sequenced in a study of OX40 agonist ivuxolimab in advanced cancers. The repertoire was sequenced with immunoSEQ multiplex PCR; TCRdb's copy has only in-frame clones and lacks some. The table lists 7,000 to 8,500 clones, around 80% of them singletons. The specimen was CD4+ or CD8+ T cells sorted from blood, collected in a trial of the OX40 agonist ivuxolimab. Receptors were obtained from an adult with an advanced solid tumor such as melanoma, head and neck, liver or kidney cancer.

The chain joins TRBV6-1 to TRBJ2-2, with D unresolved. This CDR3 region has 14 residues. Germline CDR1 reads MNHNS; CDR2 reads SASEGT. V lost 1 base, J lost 3 bases, and 6 bases lay in between. The CDR3: CASSEGVDTGELFF. The CDR3 bases are TGTGCCAGCAGTGAAGGGGTGGACACCGGGGAGCTGTTTTTT.

V is TRBV4-1 and J is TRBJ2-7; 8 bases fit TRBD1. Germline assignment: CDR1 MGHRA and CDR2 YSYEKL. The CDR3 length is 14 residues. After removal of 3 bases from V and 5 bases from J, the junction contained 6 bases not matched to a gene. As DNA, the CDR3 is TGCGCCAGCAGCCAGGAGACAGGGGTTGACGAGCAGTACTTC. Translating it yields CASSQETGVDEQYF.

The chain uses TRBV7-2 and TRBJ2-3, with TRBD2 matching over 7 bases. The germline CDR1 and CDR2 sequences are SGHTA and FQGNSA. V lost 4 bases, J lost 4 bases, and 8 bases stayed unmatched. The CDR3 sequence is 15 residues long. In DNA, the CDR3 is TGTGCCAGCAGCTCCACGGGGGGAGTAGCAGATACGCAGTATTTT. Translation: CASSSTGGVADTQYF.

J is TRBJ1-1 and V is TRBV9; D remains ambiguous. Germline V gene sequence: CDR1 SGDLS, CDR2 YYNGEE. Trimming cost V 0 bases and J 4 bases, with 13 bases left between them. The CDR3 extends over 15 amino acids. The chain's CDR3 is CASSVGRVLGTEAFF. For the CDR3, the DNA is TGTGCCAGCAGCGTAGGGAGGGTTTTGGGCACTGAAGCTTTCTTT. Using reference TRBV9 and TRBJ1-1 for the parts outside the CDR3, the full variable domain is DSGVTQTPKHLITATGQRVTLRCSPRSGDLSVYWYQQSLDQGLQFLIQYYNGEERAKGNILERFSAQQFPDLHSELNLSSLELGDSALYFCASSVGRVLGTEAFFGQGTRLTVV.

V gene TRBV30 combines with J gene TRBJ2-5; weak D call: TRBD2 (5 bases). The CDR3 is 14 residues long. Germline V gene lookup returns CDR1 GTSNPN and CDR2 SVGIG (reference sequence). Trimming shortened V by 3 bases and J by 5 bases, and 16 bases separated the two germline ends. This CDR3 is CAWSGDPRTETQYF. CDR3 nucleotide sequence: TGTGCCTGGAGCGGGGATCCCAGAACGGAGACCCAGTACTTC. Drawing the rest from reference TRBV30 and TRBJ2-5, the complete variable domain is SQTIHQWPATLVQPVGSPLSLECTVEGTSNPNLYWYRQAAGRGLQLLFYSVGIGQISSEVPQNLSASRPQDRQFILSSKKLLLSDSGFYLCAWSGDPRTETQYFGPGTRLLVL.

The chain has TRBV6-1 and TRBJ1-5; D is perhaps TRBD1 (6 bases). This CDR3 region has 16 residues. CDR1 MNHNS and CDR2 SASEGT come from the germline V gene. The ends were cut back, 1 base at V and 2 bases at J, with 12 bases in the middle. The CDR3 DNA follows: TGTGCCAGCAGTGAAGTGGCGGGGGCGCGCAATCAGCCCCAGCATTTT. This translates into CASSEVAGARNQPQHF.

The V call is TRBV12-5, the J call TRBJ2-7; D call uncertain. Trimming took off 2 bases at V and 5 bases at J, with 7 bases between the two ends. CDR1 is LGHNT, CDR2 FRNRAP, per germline. The CDR3 runs to 12 residues. The CDR3 DNA follows: TGTGCTAGTGGTTTGTGGGTGCACGAGCAGTACTTC. Residues: CASGLWVHEQYF.

This rearrangement joins TRBV6-1 to TRBJ1-6, with 8 bases that match TRBD1. Germline trimming cut 5 bases from V and 9 bases from J; bases unmatched to any gene: 6. The CDR3 loop spans 14 amino acids. CDR1 and CDR2 (germline): MNHNS, SASEGT. The CDR3 here is CASSSDRGLSPLHF. In DNA, the CDR3 is TGTGCCAGCAGTTCAGACAGGGGACTTTCACCCCTCCACTTT.

The chain carries TRBV6-1 and TRBJ2-1; TRBD1 aligns across 10 bases. CDR3 length: 19 amino acids. The V gene's germline CDR1 is MNHNS and CDR2 SASEGT. With 2 bases clipped from V and 5 bases from J, the junction kept 15 bases outside the gene matches. In DNA form, the CDR3 reads TGTGCCAGCAGTGAAATAGGGACAGGGGAAGTAAAAAGGCACAATGAGCAGTTCTTC. Residues: CASSEIGTGEVKRHNEQFF.

The chain employs TRBV19 and TRBJ2-7, with a weak D call TRBD1 (5 bases). CDR3 length: 14 residues. The V end was cut by 5 bases, the J end by 4 bases, with 15 bases between. Germline values: CDR1 LNHDA, CDR2 SQIVND (reference sequence). Here the CDR3 DNA reads TGTGCCAGTAGTGTCCATTTTCAGGGTTACGAGCAGTACTTC. This translates into CASSVHFQGYEQYF.

This clone appeared a single time. The chain has TRBV11-2 and TRBJ2-2, with 8 bases that match TRBD1. Germline trimming cut 1 base from V and 6 bases from J; bases unmatched to any gene: 7. Germline V lookup: CDR1 SGHAT, CDR2 FQNNGV. The CDR3 contains 16 residues. CDR3: CASSLGIRGRAGELFF. CDR3 DNA: TGTGCCAGCAGCTTAGGCATCAGGGGGCGAGCCGGGGAGCTGTTTTTT. Drawing the rest from reference TRBV11-2 and TRBJ2-2, the complete variable domain is EAGVAQSPRYKIIEKRQSVAFWCNPISGHATLYWYQQILGQGPKLLIQFQNNGVVDDSQLPKDRFSAERLKGVDSTLKIQPAKLEDSAVYLCASSLGIRGRAGELFFGEGSRLTVL.

CDR3 DNA sequence: TGTGCCAGCTCACCGCGTTCAGGGAATAGCTATGGCTACACCTTC. Protein sequence: CASSPRSGNSYGYTF. This chain connects TRBV18 to TRBJ1-2; D possibly corresponds to TRBD1 (5 bases). The CDR3 length is 15 residues. Germline CDR1 and CDR2: KGHSH and LQKENI. The V end was cut by 3 bases, the J end by 4 bases, with 15 bases between.

The V and J genes are TRBV18 and TRBJ1-5; the match to TRBD1 covers 9 bases. V lost 5 bases, J lost 9 bases, and 5 bases stayed unmatched. This CDR3 spans 13 amino acids. Germline V gene data show CDR1 as KGHSH and CDR2 as LQKENI. The DNA of the CDR3 is TGTGCCAGCTCAATCGACAGGGGGACGCCCCAGCATTTT. Its protein is CASSIDRGTPQHF.

The CDR3, as DNA: TGTGCCAGTAGTATTCGGCCGGACAGGCCGTCTGAAGCTTTCTTT. This gives the protein CASSIRPDRPSEAFF. The V call is TRBV19, the J call TRBJ1-1, with 7 positions matching TRBD1. V was pared by 3 bases and J by 6 bases, with 10 bases of the junction left unmatched. Germline assignment: CDR1 LNHDA and CDR2 SQIVND (reference sequence). The CDR3 spans 15 residues.

The chain carries TRBV5-4 and TRBJ1-2, with 7 positions matching TRBD1. The V gene's germline CDR1 is SGHNT and CDR2 YYREEE (reference sequence). The CDR3 has 16 amino acids. Trimming took 0 bases from V and 6 from J; bases not matched to a gene: 11. The CDR3 sequence is CASSLDRGKVVHGYTF. The CDR3 DNA reads TGTGCCAGCAGCTTGGACAGGGGAAAGGTGGTCCATGGCTACACCTTC. The whole variable domain, remainder taken from reference TRBV5-4 and TRBJ1-2, is ETGVTQSPTHLIKTRGQQVTLRCSSQSGHNTVSWYQQALGQGPQFIFQYYREEENGRGNFPPRFSGLQFPNYSSELNVNALELDDSALYLCASSLDRGKVVHGYTFGSGTRLTVV.

About this clone itself: A much larger clone sits a single nucleotide away, making a read error possible. J is TRBJ1-5 and V is TRBV30; no definite D call. The germline V gene has CDR1 GTSNPN and CDR2 SVGIG (reference sequence). Trimming left V 2 bases short and J 4 bases short, with 9 bases between. The CDR3 length is 13 residues. This CDR3 is CAWSIAGNQPQHF. Written as DNA, the CDR3 is TGTGCCTGGAGTATCGCGGGGAATCAGCCCCAGCATTTT.

The chain uses TRBV6-5 and TRBJ1-2; D is unclear. This CDR3 has 11 amino acids. CDR1 MNHEY and CDR2 SVGAGI come from the germline V gene. V lost 10 bases, J lost 8 bases, and 14 bases lay in between. CDR3 in amino acids: CAILHPGGYTF. The CDR3 DNA reads as TGTGCCATCCTTCATCCGGGGGGCTACACCTTC.

The chain couples TRBV18 to TRBJ2-7; 8 positions agree with TRBD1. Per the germline V gene, CDR1 is KGHSH and CDR2 is LQKENI. With 4 bases clipped from V and 6 bases from J, the junction kept 8 bases outside the gene matches. The CDR3 sequence is 14 residues long. CDR3 loop: CASSLRQGSAEQYF. The CDR3 bases are TGTGCCAGCTCACTCCGACAGGGGAGCGCCGAGCAGTACTTC.

The J gene is TRBJ1-5, the V gene TRBV2; no definite D call. Trimming shortened V by 3 bases and J by 0 bases, and 9 bases separated the two germline ends. The CDR3 is 15 residues long. Germline assignment: CDR1 SNHLY and CDR2 FYNNEI. The CDR3 is CASSDPTLSNQPQHF. The CDR3, as DNA: TGTGCCAGCAGTGACCCGACACTTAGCAATCAGCCCCAGCATTTT.

The J gene is TRBJ2-3, the V gene TRBV28; D may correspond to TRBD1 or TRBD2 (5 bases each). The germline gives CDR1 MDHEN, CDR2 SYDVKM. CDR3 length: 16 amino acids. V was cut by 4 bases and J by 1 base, with 15 bases left in between. This chain's CDR3 is CASSSATLGGTDTQYF. CDR3 DNA sequence: TGTGCCAGCAGTTCGGCAACATTGGGGGGCACAGATACGCAGTATTTT.

This chain joins TRBV5-1 and TRBJ2-3; D may be TRBD2 (7 bases). Per the germline V gene, CDR1 is SGHRS and CDR2 is YFSETQ. Trimming took 1 base from V and 4 from J, leaving 13 bases between them. The CDR3 is 15 residues long. This chain's CDR3 is CASSLNAGAADTQYF. The CDR3 nucleotides read TGCGCCAGCAGCTTGAATGCGGGGGCGGCAGATACGCAGTATTTT.

The J gene is TRBJ1-5, the V gene TRBV19; the D is unclear. V was pared by 7 bases and J by 4 bases, with 8 bases between. CDR1 and CDR2 (germline): LNHDA, SQIVND (reference sequence). The CDR3 totals 12 residues. CDR3 loop: CASTLGNQPQHF. The CDR3, as DNA: TGTGCCAGTACCCTGGGGAATCAGCCCCAGCATTTT.

This clone was counted only a few times. The V and J genes are TRBV6-1 and TRBJ1-6; a possible D gene is TRBD1 (6 bases). Germline V CDR1 and CDR2: MNHNS, SASEGT. Deletions cut 7 bases from V and 7 bases from J, with 8 bases between. The CDR3 is 12 residues long. The chain's CDR3 is CASKQGNSPLHF. In DNA, the CDR3 is TGTGCCAGCAAACAGGGAAATTCACCCCTCCACTTT.

V is TRBV19 and J is TRBJ2-1, with 10 bases identical to TRBD1. Losses at the gene ends were 2 bases for V and 2 bases for J; bases not matched to a gene: 18. This CDR3 contains 21 residues. CDR1 is LNHDA and CDR2 is SQIVND in the germline V gene (reference sequence). The CDR3 region has the DNA TGTGCCAGTAGTATACCCATACCTGGGACAGGGGACTTTACAACCTACAATGAGCAGTTCTTC. It yields the protein CASSIPIPGTGDFTTYNEQFF.

This chain connects TRBV5-1 to TRBJ2-2; TRBD1 aligns across 9 bases. With V trimmed by 4 bases and J by 6 bases, 4 bases remained unmatched. CDR1 SGHRS and CDR2 YFSETQ come from the germline V gene. The CDR3 is 14 residues long. CDR3 loop: CASSDRQGAGELFF. The DNA of the CDR3 is TGCGCCAGCAGCGATCGACAGGGGGCCGGGGAGCTGTTTTTT.